This T cell receptor (beta chain) was captured by sequencing in a study of cytomegalovirus exposure and HLA in healthy donors (dated by TCRdb to between 2016 and 2019). A note on the overall study: According to an earlier analysis of 450 to 650 of the donors, about 190 million T cells yielded over 100 million unique TCR beta sequences and approximately 300 Gb of sequence data. An early release covering roughly 580 HLA-typed donors comprised roughly 300 gigabases of sequencing data and around 86 million unique TCR sequences. Of the approximately 400 genotyped donors, about 80% fell in the genetic ancestry cluster associated with self-reported Caucasian donors. The study was designed to test whether signatures of past pathogen exposure could be identified by cataloging public T cell receptors. The study profiled the T cell repertoires of 550 to 700 subjects by immunosequencing and related them to cytomegalovirus serostatus. Besides the first cohort of hundreds of subjects, a separate validation cohort made up of over 100 different subjects was used. The study combined high-throughput TCR immunosequencing, statistical association of individual TCRs with disease status, and machine learning to predict cytomegalovirus infection status. A later analysis re-analyzed previously published TCR beta repertoires from 660 or so donors and added high-resolution HLA genotyping to study TCR occurrence patterns. The later analysis used no new phenotypic data to find candidate immune exposures, relying instead on TCR beta sequences and their occurrence across donors. An earlier analysis of 587 of the donors used high-throughput TCR beta sequencing to judge whether each TCR beta V gene segment behaved as functional or pseudogenic. Donor age, sex, ethnicity and CMV serostatus were collected together with the repertoire data. In a later genetic analysis, genome-wide SNP genotypes for about three fifths of the 666 donors were used, and that subset was treated as a discovery cohort. All discovery cohort repertoires had been generated on a single sequencing platform. Both class I and class II loci were covered by HLA typing, at four-digit resolution. Typing coverage varied by locus: 629-630 donors for A, B, C, DRB1 and DQB1; some 520 for DQA1; more than 600 for DPA1; approximately 470 for DPB1. Several DR-DQ haplotypes were handled as single units for association and clustering because linkage in the cohort was strong. Among roughly 400 genotyped donors of the cohort, an average of around 250,000 unique TCR beta nucleotide sequences was sequenced per donor, of which about 20% were non-productive.

Details on this clone: No cognate antigen has been identified for it. Base qualities are not at hand, and no much larger clone is one base apart.

In total, 600 or so healthy bone marrow donors made up the cohort. At the time of sampling, all cohort members were nominally healthy, though unrecorded immune exposures were likely present. The donor was CMV seronegative and belonged to the group of 352 seronegative cohort members. A peripheral blood sample was collected from each donor, and TCR beta sequencing was performed on peripheral blood mononuclear cells. The Qiagen DNeasy Blood Extraction Kit was used to extract genomic DNA from the blood cell samples. Receptors were amplified or captured by the immunoSEQ multiplex PCR assay. For the multiplex PCR, a mixture combining 60 forward primers for TCR Vbeta segments and 13 reverse primers for TCR Jbeta segments was used. A multiplex PCR assay on genomic DNA amplified the CDR3 region of rearranged TCR beta genes. Amplified TCR beta libraries were sequenced as 87-base-pair reads on the Illumina HiSeq System. For the original study's pipeline: In a later analysis, tens of millions of unique TCR beta chains were counted across the 500 to 850 repertoires, and roughly 10 million of these chains were shared by at least two donors. Raw reads were error-corrected and collapsed into unique sequences by a nearest-neighbor algorithm in which closely related sequences were merged to remove PCR and sequencing errors. To assign V, D and J gene segments, CDR3 sequences were aligned to IMGT reference sequences. Each retained sequence needed at least a six-nucleotide match to both a V gene segment and a J gene segment. Rearrangements were classified as productive when the CDR3 lacked stop codons and remained in frame with V and J, and all other rearrangements were classified as non-productive. Following IMGT convention, CDR3 was defined as the stretch from the second conserved V-encoded cysteine up to the conserved J-encoded phenylalanine. Sequences without an unambiguous match to a single V gene segment were excluded from the earlier analysis of over 500 of the donors. An earlier analysis of a few hundred of the donors called V segments functional above 56.7% productive rearrangements and segregating when the between-donor standard deviation exceeded 5%. To diagnose cytomegalovirus status from the catalog of TCR beta chain sequences, a statistical classification framework was built. A later analysis assigned V and J genes by comparing TCR nucleotide sequences with IMGT/GENE-DB human TR gene sequences. A later analysis assigned CDR3 sequences and most-parsimonious VDJ recombination scenarios with the TCRdist pipeline. In a later analysis, each TCR beta chain was defined by its CDR3 amino acid sequence together with its V-gene family, and reads lacking a unique V-gene family were excluded. A later analysis removed several hundred highly shared, low-generation-probability nucleotide sequences to deal with suspected cross-contamination and a sequencing artifact. In a later analysis, a clonal expansion index for each public chain was calculated from normalized within-repertoire ranks of inferred template counts. A later analysis computed generation probabilities with a VDJ recombination model fitted to out-of-frame rearrangements, and checked the results against IGoR. Hypergeometric tests were used in a later analysis to score TCR-TCR, TCR-HLA and TCR-CMV co-occurrence, with a repertoire-size bias correction applied to the TCR pairs. To estimate false discovery rates, a later analysis permuted the HLA or CMV assignments 20 times. In a later analysis, co-occurring TCRs were grouped using DBSCAN, and TCRdist sequence similarity was added for clustering within HLA-allele-positive subsets. For co-occurrence clustering, repertoires with fewer than 30,000 or more than 120,000 public chains were excluded, along with a handful of repertoires with anomalous nucleotide sharing. Here the immuneACCESS table is served through TCRdb, limited to in-frame sequences with V and J called. Missing clones are a known gap in these copies; in checked studies unresolved V genes cover under half, and the rest lacks a known reason. The V and J calls and clone size were taken over from that table, and D and trimming were inferred from the DNA. Here the sample has around 74,000 clones; 79% occur a single time. 2% to 3% of the sample comes from the top ten.

The CDR3 runs 14 amino acids, cysteine and phenylalanine included. This entry keeps only the CDR3 DNA: 42 bases, framed from base 1. Sequences GTSNPN (CDR1) and SVGIG (CDR2) are obtained from the germline V gene (reference sequence). Germline trimming: 2 bases from V, 6 bases from J; junction bases outside gene matches: 5. Beyond this particular receptor, the publication reports: The classifier was reported to diagnose cytomegalovirus status with high specificity and sensitivity in both the original cohort and the validation cohort. A later genetic analysis associated a missense DCLRE1C variant with V-gene and J-gene trimming of TCR beta chains, and an independent cohort replicated the association. When HLA alleles, especially DR and DQ, strongly co-occurred, attributing TCR associations to individual alleles was difficult. A total of fewer than 200 TCR beta chains were listed by the study as associated with cytomegalovirus. Correlated functional status among segregating V segments might be attributable to linkage disequilibrium, but an unknown experimental factor could not be ruled out. Most TCR sequences were seen in very few donors, while some public TCRs were found in many individuals. In a later analysis, around 17,000 TCR beta sequences were associated with specific HLA alleles at a false discovery rate of 0.05. Some IMGT-functional V segments, including TRBV6-2 and TRBV6-3, could not be told apart with the 87-base-pair reads, so those segments were excluded. In a later analysis, several top co-occurrence clusters were reported to appear linked to parvovirus B19, influenza, CMV and Epstein-Barr virus. Compared with the roughly 710-donor mean, donors in an Asian-associated ancestry cluster had fewer N-insertions in productive TCRs, according to a later genetic analysis. A cluster of highly shared sequence variants was judged likely to represent a technical artifact of the sequencing pipeline. A further reported finding was that TCR beta sequences accurately predicted the HLA-A and HLA-B alleles for most subjects in the first cohort. Three of the identified cytomegalovirus-associated TCR beta chains were confirmed in vitro to be specific for cytomegalovirus antigens. In this cohort, only TCR beta chains were sequenced, and detectable features were limited by the absence of alpha or paired-chain data. A later analysis found that HLA-associated TCR beta chains were more clonally expanded and had lower generation probabilities than equally common non-associated chains. The authors suggested that the approach could potentially be extended to other disease states and immunological phenotypes. Broadly in line with IMGT annotations, most TCR beta V segments showed up in productive rearrangements about 87% or about 30% of the time in an earlier analysis of under 700 of the donors. The earlier analysis of 587 of the donors excluded about 16 rarely observed V segments, including chromosome 9 orphons, because counts were too low. Because HLA typing was missing for some donors at each locus, association tests included only the typed subset. For the cohort, immune exposure information was limited to CMV serostatus. According to a later analysis, TCR association rates differed among HLA loci, with DRB1 alleles showing the most associated TCRs and HLA-C alleles showing the fewest. According to a later analysis, most CMV-associated TCR beta chains appeared to be HLA-restricted, and the HLA associations seemed to be driven largely by CMV exposure. Roughly uniform sequencing depth across donors was assumed in presence/absence analyses, although this assumption may not hold.

The chain links TRBV30 with TRBJ2-4; 9 of the junction bases match TRBD1. Sequencing was carried out using PBMCs. The origin of this receptor is a man aged 30-40 years in good health and CMV-seronegative. This receptor carries the CDR3 CAWSTGGGGNIQYF. The DNA is as follows: TGTGCCTGGAGTACAGGGGGCGGAGGAAACATTCAGTACTTC.